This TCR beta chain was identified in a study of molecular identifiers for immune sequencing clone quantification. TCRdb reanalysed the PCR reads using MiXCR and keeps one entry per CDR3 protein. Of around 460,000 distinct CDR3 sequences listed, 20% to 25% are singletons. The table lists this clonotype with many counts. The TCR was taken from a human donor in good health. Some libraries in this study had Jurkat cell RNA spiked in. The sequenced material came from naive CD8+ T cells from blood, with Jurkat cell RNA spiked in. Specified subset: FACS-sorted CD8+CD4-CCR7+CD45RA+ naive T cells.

DNA for the CDR3: TGTGCCAGCAAGACGGACAGTTACATGTACAATGAGCAGTTCTTC. Its protein is CASKTDSYMYNEQFF. The J gene is TRBJ2-1, the V gene TRBV7-2, with D possibly matching TRBD1 (6 bases). This CDR3 spans 15 amino acids. Trimming left V 7 bases short and J 4 bases short, with 17 bases between. CDR1 SGHTA and CDR2 FQGNSA come from the germline V gene.